This T cell receptor beta chain was recorded in a study of patients and donors after allogeneic stem cell transplantation. One entry per CDR3 protein results from TCRdb running MiXCR on the RT-PCR reads. The table shows some 150,000 distinct CDR3 sequences, with approximately 37% occurring only once. The sample consisted of blood, either unsorted or a sorted T cell fraction (not recorded which). The receptor's source is a human donor who was either an allogeneic HSCT recipient or a stem cell or donor lymphocyte infusion donor (not recorded which). It is not recorded whose cells these are; they may come from a transplant donor.

As DNA, the CDR3 is TGTGCCATCAGTGGCCGGGACAGGGGAAATTCACCCCTCCACTTT. Protein sequence: CAISGRDRGNSPLHF. V and J are TRBV10-3 and TRBJ1-6; 10 nucleotides agree with TRBD1. Per germline, CDR1 ENHRY and CDR2 SYGVKD. With 4 bases clipped from V and 7 bases from J, the junction kept 4 bases outside the gene matches. The CDR3 totals 15 residues.